A selection of T cell receptor beta chains follows, all from one sample in a study of blood T cell repertoires in COVID-19. Profiled with immunoSEQ multiplex PCR; TCRdb holds only in-frame clones, not every one. The sample contains about 270,000 clones, about 82% of which appear only once. Source material: peripheral blood. These receptors came from a woman aged 80 or over with COVID-19, enrolled during active disease. Each CDR3 is given with its conserved first and last residue. Fields, in order: clone size, V gene, J gene, D gene, CDR3 protein, CDR3 DNA. A D gene is named only where the DNA matches it firmly. Size tells how often a clone was seen (once, few, many) or the class of an expanded clone, and some rows leave it out.

>NA|TRBV24-1|TRBJ1-2|TRBD1
CATSDNIQGAIGYTF
TGTGCCACCAGTGATAATATACAGGGGGCAATCGGCTACACCTTC
>few|TRBV28|TRBJ2-7|TRBD2
CASTSPGGGGNLPYEQYF
TGTGCCAGCACTTCACCTGGCGGCGGGGGGAACCTGCCCTACGAGCAGTACTTC
>few|TRBV6-5|TRBJ1-2|TRBD1
CASSPGTGGGYGYTF
TGTGCCAGCAGCCCAGGGACAGGGGGCGGCTATGGCTACACCTTC
>NA|TRBV29-1|TRBJ2-3|TRBD2
CSGTSGTPAFPQYF
TGCAGCGGCACTAGCGGGACCCCTGCCTTTCCGCAGTATTTT
>NA|TRBV2|TRBJ1-1|NA
CASTRTKGEAFF
TGTGCCAGCACCAGGACTAAGGGAGAGGCTTTCTTT
>few|TRBV15|TRBJ1-2|NA
CATSRAGAGYTF
TGTGCCACCAGCAGAGCAGGGGCCGGCTACACCTTC
>NA|TRBV19|TRBJ1-5|NA
CASSKRELGNQPQHF
TGTGCCAGTAGTAAGAGGGAATTGGGCAATCAGCCCCAGCATTTT
>NA|TRBV5-8|TRBJ2-5|TRBD2
CASSLGSGGQETQYF
TGTGCCAGCAGCTTGGGTAGCGGGGGCCAAGAGACCCAGTACTTC
>NA|TRBV10-3|TRBJ1-2|NA
CAISDDRSGYTF
TGTGCCATCAGTGACGACAGGTCCGGCTACACCTTC
>NA|TRBV19|TRBJ2-5|TRBD1
CASSWTGQETQYF
TGTGCCAGTAGTTGGACAGGTCAAGAGACCCAGTACTTC
>NA|TRBV15|TRBJ1-4|NA
CATSRRGTTNEKLFF
TGTGCCACCAGCAGGAGGGGGACAACAAATGAAAAACTGTTTTTT
>NA|TRBV30|TRBJ2-7|TRBD2
CAWSVPLAGGPRQYF
TGTGCCTGGAGTGTACCTCTAGCGGGGGGGCCTCGCCAGTACTTC
>once|TRBV2|TRBJ2-1|TRBD2
CATNSGGAFYNEQFF
TGTGCCACAAATAGCGGGGGGGCGTTTTACAATGAGCAGTTCTTC
>NA|TRBV5-5|TRBJ1-6|NA
CASSSGQLNNSPLHF
TGTGCCAGCAGCTCCGGACAGCTCAATAATTCACCCCTCCACTTT
>NA|TRBV7-2|TRBJ2-3|TRBD2
CASRFNPGGGPDTQYF
TGTGCCAGCAGGTTTAACCCCGGGGGGGGTCCAGATACGCAGTATTTT
>NA|TRBV25-1|TRBJ1-1|TRBD1
CASSGWTGGITEAFF
TGTGCCAGCAGTGGATGGACAGGGGGCATCACTGAAGCTTTCTTT
>NA|TRBV28|TRBJ1-3|NA
CASRIQGSGNTIYF
TGTGCCAGCAGGATCCAGGGTTCTGGAAACACCATATATTTT